A selection of T cell receptor beta chains follows, all from one sample in a study of a mutant IDH1 vaccine in newly diagnosed glioma. Sequenced by immunoSEQ multiplex PCR; TCRdb stores in-frame clones only, minus some. Of fewer than 35,000 clones listed, roughly 90% are singletons. No antigen has been assigned to these receptors. The material was PBMCs, obtained from a glioma patient whose treatment included an IDH1 peptide vaccine. The source of these receptors is a man aged 35-49 years with glioma. Both conserved end residues are part of each CDR3. Clone size is given for some rows only: seen once, a few or many times, or a class if the clone is expanded.

j_call | v_call | clone_size | cdr3_aa
TRBJ2-3 | TRBV13 | - | CASSLGRTSGGSDTQYF
TRBJ2-5 | TRBV7-7 | - | CASSSGRTGTQTQYF
TRBJ2-5 | TRBV11-2 | - | CASSLDRWEETQYF
TRBJ1-2 | TRBV2 | - | CASSERGVGGYTF
TRBJ2-5 | TRBV7-8 | - | CASSLPSGAETQYF
TRBJ2-6 | TRBV11-1 | - | CAVASGANVLTF
TRBJ2-5 | TRBV2 | - | CASLPVGTGALGETQYF
TRBJ2-5 | TRBV4-1 | - | CASSSLGRQRVQETQYF
TRBJ2-1 | TRBV4-2 | few | CASSQSSGGAGEQFF
TRBJ1-1 | TRBV6-6 | - | CASSSTGVGTEAFF
TRBJ2-1 | TRBV18 | - | CASSPDTGYQQFF
TRBJ1-4 | TRBV28 | - | CASRGGLEWKLFF
TRBJ2-2 | TRBV6-1 | once | CASGKIWDVSGELFF
TRBJ1-6 | TRBV30 | - | CAWRGTGIPLSPLHF
TRBJ2-3 | TRBV7-6 | - | CASSWDERTQYF
TRBJ2-7 | TRBV7-2 | once | CASSLGQVLGEQYF
TRBJ2-1 | TRBV6-5 | - | CASSYSRGGYNEQFF
TRBJ1-4 | TRBV7-9 | - | CASSLATGIGWEKLFF
TRBJ2-3 | TRBV9 | - | CASSVGSRTDTQYF
TRBJ1-1 | TRBV7-8 | - | CASSPYNQGSEAFF
TRBJ1-1 | TRBV28 | - | CASSSPSGQGHVNTEAFF
TRBJ2-3 | TRBV6-1 | - | CASSPGLAGFDTQYF
TRBJ2-3 | TRBV9 | - | CASSVGGSSTDTQYF
TRBJ2-1 | TRBV7-8 | - | CASSPTRAGVDNEQFF
TRBJ2-7 | TRBV6-5 | - | CASSRGGAYEQYF
TRBJ1-5 | TRBV5-1 | - | CASSLGTGGGQPQHF
TRBJ1-4 | TRBV19 | - | CASSYSGSYEKLFF
TRBJ2-7 | TRBV7-2 | - | CASSLETGISAEQYF
TRBJ2-7 | TRBV19 | - | CASSMSISYEQYF
TRBJ2-2 | TRBV9 | - | CASSASGGMNTGELFF
TRBJ1-4 | TRBV5-1 | - | CASSPDRELEKLFF
TRBJ2-3 | TRBV4-1 | - | CASSPTGQARADTQYF
TRBJ2-2 | TRBV4-1 | few | CASSQDSTAGELFF
TRBJ2-5 | TRBV10-3 | once | CATTGGETQYF
TRBJ2-7 | TRBV6-1 | - | CAYGGGLGFEQYF
TRBJ1-4 | TRBV9 | once | CASSEGPATNEKLFF
TRBJ1-3 | TRBV7-9 | - | CASSPRQGSSGNTIYF
TRBJ1-2 | TRBV5-6 | - | CASSLDPGLGYTF
TRBJ2-5 | TRBV29-1 | - | CSVTSGGGETQYF
TRBJ1-2 | TRBV18 | - | CASEGDYGYTF
TRBJ1-5 | TRBV7-8 | - | CASSPRGVSNQPQHF
TRBJ2-1 | TRBV5-1 | - | CASSGYQFEQFF
TRBJ2-4 | TRBV30 | few | CAWSLATKNIQYF